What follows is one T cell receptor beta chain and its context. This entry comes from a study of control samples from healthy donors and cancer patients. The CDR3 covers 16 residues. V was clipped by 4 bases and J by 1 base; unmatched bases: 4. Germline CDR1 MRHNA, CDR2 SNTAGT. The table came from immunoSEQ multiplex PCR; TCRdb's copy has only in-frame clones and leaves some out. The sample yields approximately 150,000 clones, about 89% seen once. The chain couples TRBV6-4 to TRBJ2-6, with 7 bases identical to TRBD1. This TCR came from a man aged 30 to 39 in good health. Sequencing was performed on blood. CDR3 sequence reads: CASSADRASGANVLTF. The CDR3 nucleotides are TGTGCCAGCAGTGCAGACAGGGCTTCTGGGGCCAACGTCCTGACTTTC.